A selection of T cell receptor beta chains follows, all from one sample in a study of blood T cell repertoires in COVID-19. Data came from immunoSEQ multiplex PCR; TCRdb stores just in-frame clones and leaves some out. The sample has about 210,000 clones; roughly 78% are singletons. Source material: peripheral blood. All receptors derive from a woman in her thirties or forties with acute or convalescent COVID-19. Both conserved end residues are part of each CDR3. Fields, in order: CDR3 DNA, CDR3 protein, D gene, clone size, CDR3 length, V gene, J gene. D genes are given only for firm matches. Clone size is not always given. Where it is, it says once, few, many or a class for expanded clones.

cdr3_nt: TGCAGCGTTGAGTATGGGACAGTCCCGGGGGTTGGCAATCAGCCCCAGCATTTT
cdr3_aa: CSVEYGTVPGVGNQPQHF
d_call: TRBD1
clone_size: .
cdr3_length: 18
v_call: TRBV29-1
j_call: TRBJ1-5

cdr3_nt: TGCGCCAGCAGTGGACAGGGGGTCCACGAGCAGTACTTC
cdr3_aa: CASSGQGVHEQYF
d_call: TRBD1
clone_size: .
cdr3_length: 13
v_call: TRBV5-1
j_call: TRBJ2-7

cdr3_nt: TGTGCCAGCAGCCCGCGGGCGAGGGCAGATACGCAGTATTTT
cdr3_aa: CASSPRARADTQYF
d_call: .
clone_size: .
cdr3_length: 14
v_call: TRBV11-2
j_call: TRBJ2-3

cdr3_nt: TGTGCCAGCAGGCGGGACCGAACGGGCGAAGCTTTCTTT
cdr3_aa: CASRRDRTGEAFF
d_call: .
clone_size: .
cdr3_length: 13
v_call: TRBV6-5
j_call: TRBJ1-1

cdr3_nt: TGCAGCGTTATTAGGACTAGCCTATTACAACCTCGGTTCTTC
cdr3_aa: CSVIRTSLLQPRFF
d_call: TRBD2
clone_size: .
cdr3_length: 14
v_call: TRBV29-1
j_call: TRBJ2-1

cdr3_nt: TGTGCCAGCAGCGTAGCTGCGGGGGGATTCACAGATACGCAGTATTTT
cdr3_aa: CASSVAAGGFTDTQYF
d_call: TRBD2
clone_size: .
cdr3_length: 16
v_call: TRBV9
j_call: TRBJ2-3

cdr3_nt: TGTGCCACCAGCAGAGATCTCTTGAAGGAACAGCCAACTAATGAAAAACTGTTTTTT
cdr3_aa: CATSRDLLKEQPTNEKLFF
d_call: .
clone_size: .
cdr3_length: 19
v_call: TRBV15
j_call: TRBJ1-4

cdr3_nt: TGTGCCAGCAGTTCTCAAACAGTCACTTATGGCTACACCTTC
cdr3_aa: CASSSQTVTYGYTF
d_call: .
clone_size: .
cdr3_length: 14
v_call: TRBV6-6
j_call: TRBJ1-2

cdr3_nt: TGTGCCAGCAGCTTATGGGGGGGTAACTCACCCCTCCACTTT
cdr3_aa: CASSLWGGNSPLHF
d_call: .
clone_size: .
cdr3_length: 14
v_call: TRBV5-6
j_call: TRBJ1-6

cdr3_nt: TGTGCCAGTAGACAGGGAACGGGAAACACCATATATTTT
cdr3_aa: CASRQGTGNTIYF
d_call: TRBD1
clone_size: .
cdr3_length: 13
v_call: TRBV2
j_call: TRBJ1-3

cdr3_nt: TGTGCCAGCAGCCAAGATCCGAGGCGGGCGGCGAGAGCTTATTTT
cdr3_aa: CASSQDPRRAARAYF
d_call: .
clone_size: .
cdr3_length: 15
v_call: TRBV3-1/TRBV3-2
j_call: TRBJ2-3

cdr3_nt: TGCGCCAGCAGCTTGGCGCAGGGGACAGATACGCAGTATTTT
cdr3_aa: CASSLAQGTDTQYF
d_call: .
clone_size: .
cdr3_length: 14
v_call: TRBV5-1
j_call: TRBJ2-3

cdr3_nt: TGTGCCTGGAGGACAGGGGGCCAAAACACCATATATTTT
cdr3_aa: CAWRTGGQNTIYF
d_call: TRBD1
clone_size: .
cdr3_length: 13
v_call: TRBV30
j_call: TRBJ1-3

cdr3_nt: TGTGCCAGTAGACAGGGTGGAGAGACCCAGTACTTC
cdr3_aa: CASRQGGETQYF
d_call: .
clone_size: .
cdr3_length: 12
v_call: TRBV19
j_call: TRBJ2-5

cdr3_nt: TGTGCCACCAGCAGAGATAGGGGGAGACAGCCCCAGCATTTT
cdr3_aa: CATSRDRGRQPQHF
d_call: .
clone_size: .
cdr3_length: 14
v_call: TRBV15
j_call: TRBJ1-5

cdr3_nt: TGCGCCAGCAGTGATAGATACATTCAGTACTTC
cdr3_aa: CASSDRYIQYF
d_call: .
clone_size: .
cdr3_length: 11
v_call: TRBV10-1
j_call: TRBJ2-4

cdr3_nt: TGTGCCAGCTCACCTCGCTACGAGCAGTACTTC
cdr3_aa: CASSPRYEQYF
d_call: .
clone_size: .
cdr3_length: 11
v_call: TRBV18
j_call: TRBJ2-7

cdr3_nt: TGTGCCAGCAGCCTCGGGGGGACCACGCCCGGACAGGGGAGACAAGCTTTCTTT
cdr3_aa: CASSLGGTTPGQGRQAFF
d_call: TRBD1
clone_size: few
cdr3_length: 18
v_call: TRBV7-3
j_call: TRBJ1-1

cdr3_nt: TGTGCCACCAGTGCCAGGACTAGCGGGAGAGGCACAGATACGCAGTATTTT
cdr3_aa: CATSARTSGRGTDTQYF
d_call: TRBD2
clone_size: .
cdr3_length: 17
v_call: TRBV24-1
j_call: TRBJ2-3

cdr3_nt: TGTGCCAGCAGCTTTAACAGGGCGGGTGGCTACACCTTC
cdr3_aa: CASSFNRAGGYTF
d_call: .
clone_size: .
cdr3_length: 13
v_call: TRBV7-2
j_call: TRBJ1-2

cdr3_nt: TGTGCCAGCAGGACCGAACAGGCCTCCTACGAGCAGTACTTC
cdr3_aa: CASRTEQASYEQYF
d_call: .
clone_size: .
cdr3_length: 14
v_call: TRBV2
j_call: TRBJ2-7

cdr3_nt: TGTGCCAGCAGTCAAAGGGACTCCCGAAGGAGGCAGTTCTTC
cdr3_aa: CASSQRDSRRRQFF
d_call: .
clone_size: .
cdr3_length: 14
v_call: TRBV6-2/TRBV6-3
j_call: TRBJ2-1

cdr3_nt: TGTGCCAGCAGCCAAGATCTAGCGGGAGTGAGGAATGAGCAGTTCTTC
cdr3_aa: CASSQDLAGVRNEQFF
d_call: TRBD2
clone_size: .
cdr3_length: 16
v_call: TRBV4-2
j_call: TRBJ2-1

cdr3_nt: TGTGCCAGCAGTTTCGCTGGGAGAGAAGCTTTCTTT
cdr3_aa: CASSFAGREAFF
d_call: .
clone_size: .
cdr3_length: 12
v_call: TRBV12-3/TRBV12-4
j_call: TRBJ1-1

cdr3_nt: TGCGCCAGCAGCTCCGGGACAGGGGGAAACACCATATATTTT
cdr3_aa: CASSSGTGGNTIYF
d_call: TRBD1
clone_size: .
cdr3_length: 14
v_call: TRBV5-1
j_call: TRBJ1-3

cdr3_nt: TGTGCCTGCCACAAGGGGACTAACTATGGCTACACCTTC
cdr3_aa: CACHKGTNYGYTF
d_call: .
clone_size: .
cdr3_length: 13
v_call: TRBV30
j_call: TRBJ1-2

cdr3_nt: TGTGCCAGCAGCTATGGGACAGGGGCAAGGCCCCAGCATTTT
cdr3_aa: CASSYGTGARPQHF
d_call: TRBD1
clone_size: .
cdr3_length: 14
v_call: TRBV3-1/TRBV3-2
j_call: TRBJ1-5

cdr3_nt: TGTGCCAGCAGCGTGGCAAGCGGGGGGGGCACAGATACGCAGTATTTT
cdr3_aa: CASSVASGGGTDTQYF
d_call: TRBD2
clone_size: .
cdr3_length: 16
v_call: TRBV9
j_call: TRBJ2-3

cdr3_nt: TGTGCCACCTCGCAGGCGTACAATGAGCAGTTCTTC
cdr3_aa: CATSQAYNEQFF
d_call: .
clone_size: few
cdr3_length: 12
v_call: TRBV15
j_call: TRBJ2-1

cdr3_nt: TGTGCCTGGAGTGTGAGGGCGGAAAACGAGCAGTACTTC
cdr3_aa: CAWSVRAENEQYF
d_call: .
clone_size: .
cdr3_length: 13
v_call: TRBV30
j_call: TRBJ2-7

cdr3_nt: TGTGCCAGCAGCGTAGTAGGACAAGAGAGCATTCAGTACTTC
cdr3_aa: CASSVVGQESIQYF
d_call: .
clone_size: .
cdr3_length: 14
v_call: TRBV9
j_call: TRBJ2-4

cdr3_nt: TGTGCCAGCTCACCACTGGCAGGCCCGTCCAATGAGCAGTTCTTC
cdr3_aa: CASSPLAGPSNEQFF
d_call: .
clone_size: few
cdr3_length: 15
v_call: TRBV18
j_call: TRBJ2-1

cdr3_nt: TGTGCCTGGAGTCTTAGGGGGCCCCTGAACACTGAAGCTTTCTTT
cdr3_aa: CAWSLRGPLNTEAFF
d_call: TRBD1
clone_size: few
cdr3_length: 15
v_call: TRBV30
j_call: TRBJ1-1

cdr3_nt: TGTGCCAGCAGCTCGACAGGGTTGGGCTACACCTTC
cdr3_aa: CASSSTGLGYTF
d_call: TRBD1
clone_size: once
cdr3_length: 12
v_call: TRBV7-3
j_call: TRBJ1-2

cdr3_nt: TGTGCCAGCAGGGAGGGAGGGCCATTAGATACGCAGTATTTT
cdr3_aa: CASREGGPLDTQYF
d_call: TRBD2
clone_size: .
cdr3_length: 14
v_call: TRBV28
j_call: TRBJ2-3

cdr3_nt: TGTGCCAGCAGCTTAGTGACAGAGAGTGAAGCTTTCTTT
cdr3_aa: CASSLVTESEAFF
d_call: .
clone_size: .
cdr3_length: 13
v_call: TRBV7-8
j_call: TRBJ1-1

cdr3_nt: TGCGCCAGCAGCTCACTAGGACAGGGGCAAGCCTATGGCTACACCTTC
cdr3_aa: CASSSLGQGQAYGYTF
d_call: TRBD1
clone_size: .
cdr3_length: 16
v_call: TRBV5-1
j_call: TRBJ1-2

cdr3_nt: TGTGCCAGCAGTCGACAGGGAAGGGATCAGCCCCAGCATTTT
cdr3_aa: CASSRQGRDQPQHF
d_call: TRBD1
clone_size: .
cdr3_length: 14
v_call: TRBV2
j_call: TRBJ1-5

cdr3_nt: TGCAGTGCTCGGAGCTCCGGCGAGCAGTACTTC
cdr3_aa: CSARSSGEQYF
d_call: .
clone_size: .
cdr3_length: 11
v_call: TRBV20-1
j_call: TRBJ2-7

cdr3_nt: TGCGCCAGCAGCCAAGTTTATCAGGGAGGCTACGAGCAGTACTTC
cdr3_aa: CASSQVYQGGYEQYF
d_call: .
clone_size: .
cdr3_length: 15
v_call: TRBV4-1
j_call: TRBJ2-7

cdr3_nt: TGTGCCAGGACTTCTACGGGGGGCCTGGCTCCCCACGAGCAGTACTTC
cdr3_aa: CARTSTGGLAPHEQYF
d_call: .
clone_size: .
cdr3_length: 16
v_call: TRBV6-6
j_call: TRBJ2-7

cdr3_nt: TGCGCCAGCAGCCAAGGGGGACTAGTTTTTGAGCAGTTCTTC
cdr3_aa: CASSQGGLVFEQFF
d_call: TRBD2
clone_size: .
cdr3_length: 14
v_call: TRBV4-3
j_call: TRBJ2-1

cdr3_nt: TGTGCCAGCAGCCAAGCTACAACAGGGAGCTCCTACGAGCAGTACTTC
cdr3_aa: CASSQATTGSSYEQYF
d_call: .
clone_size: few
cdr3_length: 16
v_call: TRBV4-2
j_call: TRBJ2-7

cdr3_nt: TGTGCCACCAACCCCGAACAGGGGTGGTATGGCTACACCTTC
cdr3_aa: CATNPEQGWYGYTF
d_call: TRBD1
clone_size: .
cdr3_length: 14
v_call: TRBV15
j_call: TRBJ1-2

cdr3_nt: TGTGCCAGCAGTTACTCGAGGGCTCCGGGGACCCAGTACTTC
cdr3_aa: CASSYSRAPGTQYF
d_call: .
clone_size: .
cdr3_length: 14
v_call: TRBV6-6
j_call: TRBJ2-5

cdr3_nt: TGTGCCAGCAGCCAGGACAGGGTGACTGAGCCCCAGCATTTT
cdr3_aa: CASSQDRVTEPQHF
d_call: TRBD1
clone_size: once
cdr3_length: 14
v_call: TRBV3-1/TRBV3-2
j_call: TRBJ1-5

cdr3_nt: TGCAGTGCTAGCAGGGGAGATGGCTACACCTTC
cdr3_aa: CSASRGDGYTF
d_call: .
clone_size: .
cdr3_length: 11
v_call: TRBV20-1
j_call: TRBJ1-2

cdr3_nt: TGTGCCAGCAGCTTAGGGTTACGTCGGGAGCAGTTCTTC
cdr3_aa: CASSLGLRREQFF
d_call: .
clone_size: .
cdr3_length: 13
v_call: TRBV7-8
j_call: TRBJ2-1

cdr3_nt: TGCGCCAGCAGTCAATCTTGGGAACAGGGCCACGAAAGATATAGCAATCAGCCCCAGCATTTT
cdr3_aa: CASSQSWEQGHERYSNQPQHF
d_call: .
clone_size: .
cdr3_length: 21
v_call: TRBV23-1
j_call: TRBJ1-5

cdr3_nt: TGTGCCAGTGGCCCCGCAGGGAGGACCTACAATGAGCAGTTCTTC
cdr3_aa: CASGPAGRTYNEQFF
d_call: .
clone_size: .
cdr3_length: 15
v_call: TRBV19
j_call: TRBJ2-1

cdr3_nt: TGTGCCAGCAGTTTATCCGCAGGGGGCGATACGCAGTATTTT
cdr3_aa: CASSLSAGGDTQYF
d_call: TRBD1
clone_size: .
cdr3_length: 14
v_call: TRBV27
j_call: TRBJ2-3

cdr3_nt: TGTGCCAGTAAGGGGGAAATTGATTTTGGCTACACCTTC
cdr3_aa: CASKGEIDFGYTF
d_call: .
clone_size: .
cdr3_length: 13
v_call: TRBV19
j_call: TRBJ1-2

cdr3_nt: TGTGCCAGTAGTCCCTCAGGTTGGCAGGTGCGCAACATTCAGTACTTC
cdr3_aa: CASSPSGWQVRNIQYF
d_call: .
clone_size: .
cdr3_length: 16
v_call: TRBV19
j_call: TRBJ2-4

cdr3_nt: TGTGCCAGCAGTGTGGCAGGGGGGTATTCTGAAGCTTTCTTT
cdr3_aa: CASSVAGGYSEAFF
d_call: TRBD1
clone_size: few
cdr3_length: 14
v_call: TRBV2
j_call: TRBJ1-1

cdr3_nt: TGTGCCAGCAGCTTGATGGCAGGGGGAGGCACCGGGGAGCTGTTTTTT
cdr3_aa: CASSLMAGGGTGELFF
d_call: .
clone_size: .
cdr3_length: 16
v_call: TRBV5-5
j_call: TRBJ2-2

cdr3_nt: TGTGCCAGCAGCCCCGGGGAGAGTCGCACAGATACGCAGTATTTT
cdr3_aa: CASSPGESRTDTQYF
d_call: .
clone_size: .
cdr3_length: 15
v_call: TRBV3-1/TRBV3-2
j_call: TRBJ2-3

cdr3_nt: TGTGCCTCCAAGCCCCGAACAGGTCTGAACACTGAAGCTTTCTTT
cdr3_aa: CASKPRTGLNTEAFF
d_call: .
clone_size: once
cdr3_length: 15
v_call: TRBV30
j_call: TRBJ1-1